This T cell receptor (beta chain) was captured by sequencing in a study of cytomegalovirus exposure and HLA in healthy donors. This CDR3 comprises 15 residues. With 3 bases clipped from V and 4 bases from J, the junction kept 4 bases outside the gene matches. CDR1 KGHSH and CDR2 LQKENI come from the germline V gene. Generated by immunoSEQ multiplex PCR, the TCRdb table keeps only in-frame clones and is missing some. The sample carries about 110,000 clones, about 85% recorded once. The receptor comes from a woman aged 18-30 years in good health and CMV-seronegative. Sequenced: PBMCs. This chain links TRBV18 with TRBJ2-3; 10 nucleotides agree with TRBD1. CDR3 bases: TGTGCCAGCTCACCGGCGACAGGGGGCGCAGATACGCAGTATTTT. Translated, it gives CASSPATGGADTQYF.